Each of the 12 T cell receptor beta chains below was sequenced from the same sample in a study of blood T cell repertoires in COVID-19. Assay used: immunoSEQ multiplex PCR; TCRdb lists only in-frame clones, some missing. In the table there are about 87,000 clones, approximately 86% of which are singletons. Sequenced material: peripheral blood. The receptors were sampled from a middle-aged man with acute or convalescent COVID-19.

The V call is TRBV11-3, the J call TRBJ2-3, with 9 bases aligning to TRBD2. J gave up 1 base and V 1 base, and 0 bases lay outside the gene matches. The CDR3 spans 15 residues. Germline V gene sequence: CDR1 SGHNT, CDR2 YENEEA. CDR3 residues: CASSLVAGGTDTQYF. CDR3 DNA sequence: TGTGCCAGCAGCTTAGTAGCGGGAGGCACAGATACGCAGTATTTT.

This clone was counted between two and nine times. CDR3 sequence: CASSPGGRTTPLHF. The CDR3 DNA reads TGTGCCAGCTCACCAGGGGGGAGGACGACACCCCTCCACTTT. The rearrangement joins TRBV18 to TRBJ1-6; a weak D match, TRBD1 (5 bases). There are 14 residues in the CDR3. Germline-derived CDR1 and CDR2 are KGHSH and LQKENI. Trimming stripped 2 bases from V and 11 bases from J, with 13 bases between.

The J gene is TRBJ1-1, the V gene TRBV2; D perhaps matches TRBD1 (5 bases). Germline V gene data show CDR1 as SNHLY and CDR2 as FYNNEI. The CDR3 loop spans 14 amino acids. V was shortened by 3 bases and J by 4 bases, with 12 bases between the two germline ends. This chain's CDR3 is CASSDRGSGTEAFF. The CDR3 DNA reads as TGTGCCAGCAGTGACCGGGGGAGTGGCACTGAAGCTTTCTTT.

This clone was seen a handful of times. The rearrangement uses TRBV28 and TRBJ1-2; TRBD1 is a possible D gene (6 bases). CDR1 is MDHEN, CDR2 SYDVKM, per germline. V lost 5 bases, J lost 4 bases, and 14 bases lay in between. The CDR3 sequence is 14 residues long. The DNA of the CDR3 is TGTGCCAGCAGTCTTCTAAGGGGGTCCTATGGCTACACCTTC. It codes for CASSLLRGSYGYTF.

V usage is TRBV6-5 and J usage is TRBJ1-3; 7 bases fit TRBD1. CDR1 MNHEY and CDR2 SVGAGI come from the germline V gene. After removal of 7 bases from V and 4 bases from J, the junction contained 10 bases not matched to a gene. CDR3 length equals 15 residues. The CDR3 region has the DNA TGTGCCAGCACACCAGGGGGTGTCGACGGAAACACCATATATTTT. Protein: CASTPGGVDGNTIYF.

The chain is built from TRBV27 and TRBJ2-3, with TRBD1 matching over 7 bases. The CDR3 spans 15 residues. Trimming took 8 bases from V and 4 from J; bases not matched to a gene: 12. Germline V gives CDR1 MNHEY, CDR2 SMNVEV (reference sequence). The CDR3 is CASHGGRGFADTQYF. The DNA for the CDR3 is TGTGCCAGCCATGGAGGCAGGGGGTTCGCAGATACGCAGTATTTT.

The V call is TRBV7-8, the J call TRBJ1-5; 11 bases line up with TRBD1. Germline CDR1 and CDR2: SGHVS and FQNEAQ. J gave up 1 base and V 5 bases, and 10 bases lay outside the gene matches. This CDR3 comprises 18 residues. CDR3 coding DNA: TGTGCCAGCAGCCAGCACCGGACAGGGGGCAGAAGCAATCAGCCCCAGCATTTT. Translating it yields CASSQHRTGGRSNQPQHF.

V is TRBV6-5 and J is TRBJ1-5; D remains unclear. The CDR3 loop spans 12 amino acids. Per the germline V gene, CDR1 is MNHEY and CDR2 is SVGAGI. Trimming left V 5 bases short and J 4 bases short, with 6 bases between. The CDR3 nucleotides read TGTGCCAGCAGTAACAGTAATCAGCCCCAGCATTTT. It encodes CASSNSNQPQHF.

This rearrangement joins TRBV19 to TRBJ2-1; 8 bases fit TRBD2. This CDR3 contains 15 residues. The trim removed 9 bases at V and 0 bases at J, leaving 7 bases unmatched. The germline gives CDR1 LNHDA, CDR2 SQIVND (reference sequence). The CDR3 DNA reads as TGTGCCAGCCGACTAGCGTCGAGCTCCTACAATGAGCAGTTCTTC. As protein: CASRLASSSYNEQFF.

This sequence joins TRBV19 and TRBJ2-1; 9 nucleotides agree with TRBD2. Germline CDR1 and CDR2: LNHDA and SQIVND (reference sequence). The CDR3 contains 15 residues. The J segment lost 8 bases and the V segment lost 1 base, leaving 6 bases of the junction unmatched. The CDR3 here is CASSIVGTSSHEQFF. The CDR3 coding sequence is TGTGCCAGTAGTATAGTGGGGACTAGCTCCCATGAGCAGTTCTTC.

The rearrangement uses TRBV11-3 and TRBJ2-2, with D perhaps TRBD1 (7 bases). This CDR3 is 16 amino acids long. V was pared by 3 bases and J by 1 base, with 12 bases between. Germline CDR1 is SGHNT and CDR2 is YENEEA. The CDR3 DNA reads TGTGCCAGCAGCTTCAGGGGGGCGCAGAACACCGGGGAGCTGTTTTTT. Amino acid sequence: CASSFRGAQNTGELFF.

The V call is TRBV6-2 or TRBV6-3, the J call TRBJ2-5; a weak D match, TRBD2 (6 bases). CDR1 MNHEY and CDR2 SVGEGT come from the germline V gene. The CDR3 has 17 amino acids. With 2 bases removed from V and 5 bases from J, the gap between germline ends came to 21 bases. Written as DNA, the CDR3 is TGTGCCAGCAGTTACCCCCCCTTCGGGAGTAGCCCGGAGACCCAGTACTTC. Translation: CASSYPPFGSSPETQYF.